Shown below are 13 T cell receptor beta chains from a single sample sequenced in a study of T cells after posttransplantation cyclophosphamide. The data were produced by immunoSEQ multiplex PCR, yet TCRdb's version contains in-frame clones alone and is incomplete. The sample carries some 22,000 clones, roughly 82% recorded once. The sample taken for sequencing was PBMCs. All receptors derive from a woman aged 60-75 years with a blood cancer, CMV-positive, and with a related stem cell donor.

The chain combines TRBV19 with TRBJ2-3; TRBD2 is a possible D gene (6 bases). Trimming removed 6 bases at V and 0 bases at J, with 22 bases between. Germline V gene lookup returns CDR1 LNHDA and CDR2 SQIVND (reference sequence). The CDR3 consists of 18 residues. CDR3 nucleotides: TGTGCCAGTAGCCCGGGACGGGGGACCCTGTCTAGCACAGATACGCAGTATTTT. Translation gives CASSPGRGTLSSTDTQYF.

This chain uses TRBV28 with TRBJ1-2, with TRBD1 as a possible D gene (6 bases). V was pared by 5 bases and J by 0 bases, with 16 bases between. Germline assignment: CDR1 MDHEN and CDR2 SYDVKM. The CDR3 has 16 amino acids. The CDR3 sequence is CASSTGYLDSNYGYTF. CDR3 DNA: TGTGCCAGCAGTACAGGGTACCTGGACTCTAACTATGGCTACACCTTC.

The chain combines TRBV10-3 with TRBJ2-1; D unclear. This CDR3 contains 12 residues. With 0 bases removed from V and 8 bases from J, the gap between germline ends came to 5 bases. In germline, CDR1 is ENHRY, CDR2 SYGVKD. The CDR3 is CAISESEHEQFF. The CDR3 DNA is TGTGCCATCAGTGAGTCTGAGCATGAGCAGTTCTTC.

The V gene is TRBV19, the J gene TRBJ1-4, with D uncertain. Looked up from germline, CDR1 is LNHDA and CDR2 is SQIVND (reference sequence). The length of the CDR3 is 17 residues. Trimming removed 3 bases from V and 0 bases from J, with 14 bases in between. The CDR3 sequence: CASSMRAPDSTNEKLFF. Here the CDR3 DNA reads TGTGCCAGTAGTATGCGGGCCCCCGATTCAACTAATGAAAAACTGTTTTTT.

This chain links TRBV9 with TRBJ2-1, with 8 nucleotides matching TRBD2. The junction had 10 bases not matched to a gene; V was cut back by 2 bases and J by 6 bases. This CDR3 is 16 amino acids long. Looked up from germline, CDR1 is SGDLS and CDR2 is YYNGEE. The CDR3 bases are TGTGCCAGCAGCGTCACCGGGACTAGAGCTACCAATGAGCAGTTCTTC. Translation gives CASSVTGTRATNEQFF.

V usage is TRBV5-6 and J usage is TRBJ1-3, with D possibly being TRBD1 (5 bases). The germline CDR1 and CDR2 sequences are SGHDT and YYEEEE. This CDR3 is 14 amino acids long. Trimming left V 0 bases short and J 7 bases short, with 11 bases between. CDR3 sequence (DNA): TGTGCCAGCAGCTTGGAGGGGAGGATTAACACCATATATTTT. This encodes CASSLEGRINTIYF.

This chain uses TRBV11-3 with TRBJ2-1, with 13 positions matching TRBD2. Germline V gives CDR1 SGHNT, CDR2 YENEEA. Trimming at V came to 4 bases and at J to 8 bases, leaving 5 bases not matched to a gene. This CDR3 contains 15 residues. The chain's CDR3 is CASSSRTSGSDEQFF. The CDR3 region has the DNA TGTGCCAGCAGCTCTAGGACTAGCGGGAGCGATGAGCAGTTCTTC.

The V gene is TRBV29-1, the J gene TRBJ2-3; D is possibly TRBD2 (6 bases). CDR3 length equals 12 residues. The V gene's germline CDR1 is SQVTM and CDR2 ANQGSEA. Trimming stripped 8 bases from V and 8 bases from J, with 17 bases between. The CDR3 protein is CSFRTTGSTQYF. The CDR3 DNA is TGCAGCTTCCGGACTACCGGTAGTACGCAGTATTTT.

V usage is TRBV5-5 and J usage is TRBJ1-2; the D gene is possibly TRBD1 (6 bases). Trimming removed 4 bases at V and 7 bases at J, with 23 bases between. Germline CDR1 SGHKS, CDR2 YYEKEE (reference sequence). The CDR3 is 16 residues long. CDR3 sequence: CASSPGVGQANRGYTF. CDR3 nucleotide sequence: TGTGCCAGCAGCCCCGGGGTGGGACAAGCTAATCGTGGCTACACCTTC.

The gene calls are TRBV29-1 and TRBJ2-7; 10 bases map to TRBD2. V trimming: 7 bases; J trimming: 3 bases; junction bases outside the gene matches: 6. Germline V gene data show CDR1 as SQVTM and CDR2 as ANQGSEA. The CDR3 runs 13 residues. CDR3 bases: TGCAGCGCCCTCCTAGCGGGAGACTACGAGCAGTACTTC. This gives the protein CSALLAGDYEQYF.

The chain joins TRBV4-3 to TRBJ2-7; D gene ambiguous. CDR1 and CDR2 (germline): LGHNA, YSLEER. This CDR3 comprises 14 residues. V lost 0 bases to trimming and J lost 3 bases, with 9 bases between them. In DNA form, the CDR3 reads TGCGCCAGCAGCCAAGATGCCTATATCTACGAGCAGTACTTC. Translated: CASSQDAYIYEQYF.

This chain connects TRBV11-2 to TRBJ2-7; D gene ambiguous. There are 14 residues in the CDR3. In germline, CDR1 is SGHAT, CDR2 FQNNGV. The V end was cut by 6 bases, the J end by 2 bases, with 14 bases between. CDR3 loop: CASRVARSPYEQYF. The CDR3 bases are TGTGCCAGCAGGGTCGCTAGAAGTCCCTACGAGCAGTACTTC.

The chain uses TRBV7-2 and TRBJ2-1, with 11 bases identical to TRBD2. The J segment lost 7 bases and the V segment lost 2 bases, leaving 1 base of the junction unmatched. Germline CDR1 and CDR2: SGHTA and FQGNSA. The CDR3 totals 14 residues. The CDR3 loop is CASSLTSGRNEQFF. The CDR3 DNA sequence: TGTGCCAGCAGCTTAACTAGCGGGAGAAATGAGCAGTTCTTC.